The rows below give T cell receptor beta chains drawn from one sample of a study of blood T cell repertoires in COVID-19. The table came from immunoSEQ multiplex PCR; TCRdb's copy has only in-frame clones and leaves some out. The sample includes just over 250,000 clones, about nine tenths of them seen just once. Specimen: peripheral blood. Every receptor here comes from a man aged 55 to 69 who had recovered from COVID-19. CDR3s include the opening cysteine and the closing phenylalanine or tryptophan. A D gene is named only where the DNA matches it firmly. Size tells how often a clone was seen (once, few, many) or the class of an expanded clone, and some rows leave it out.

v_gene: TRBV29-1; abundance: NA; d_gene: NA; j_gene: TRBJ1-2; CDR3nt: TGCAGCGCCCGGGAGACTAACTATGGCTACACCTTC; CDR3aa: CSARETNYGYTF
v_gene: TRBV6-5; abundance: NA; d_gene: NA; j_gene: TRBJ1-1; CDR3nt: TGTGCCAGCAGCTGGGCCTCGAACACTGAAGCTTTCTTT; CDR3aa: CASSWASNTEAFF
v_gene: TRBV6-2/TRBV6-3; abundance: NA; d_gene: NA; j_gene: TRBJ1-6; CDR3nt: TGTGCCAGCAGTGGGGGCCATTCACCCCTCCACTTT; CDR3aa: CASSGGHSPLHF
v_gene: TRBV6-5; abundance: NA; d_gene: TRBD1; j_gene: TRBJ1-1; CDR3nt: TGTGCCAGCAGTTCTGGACAGGGGGGGATTGTCGCTGAAGCTTTCTTT; CDR3aa: CASSSGQGGIVAEAFF
v_gene: TRBV4-1; abundance: few; d_gene: NA; j_gene: TRBJ1-2; CDR3nt: TGCGCCAGCAGCCAAGAATGGGGCAGTAAGGGCTACACCTTC; CDR3aa: CASSQEWGSKGYTF
v_gene: TRBV9; abundance: NA; d_gene: TRBD1; j_gene: TRBJ2-1; CDR3nt: TGTGCCAGCAGTGCTGGGACAGGGGATTGGAATGAGCAGTTCTTC; CDR3aa: CASSAGTGDWNEQFF
v_gene: TRBV19; abundance: NA; d_gene: TRBD1; j_gene: TRBJ1-1; CDR3nt: TGTGCCAGTAGTATACGGACAGGGCTATTGAACACTGAAGCTTTCTTT; CDR3aa: CASSIRTGLLNTEAFF
v_gene: TRBV19; abundance: NA; d_gene: NA; j_gene: TRBJ1-4; CDR3nt: TGTGCCAGTAGTATTTCTGCGGGGACTAATGAAAAACTGTTTTTT; CDR3aa: CASSISAGTNEKLFF
v_gene: TRBV9; abundance: NA; d_gene: NA; j_gene: TRBJ1-2; CDR3nt: TGTGCCAGCAGCGTATCTTCTGGGGGCGCGTCTGGCTACACCTTC; CDR3aa: CASSVSSGGASGYTF
v_gene: TRBV7-2; abundance: NA; d_gene: TRBD2; j_gene: TRBJ2-2; CDR3nt: TGTGCCAGCAGCTTAGGGTGGGAGCGGGGGGCCGCCACCGGGGAGCTGTTTTTT; CDR3aa: CASSLGWERGAATGELFF
v_gene: TRBV7-8; abundance: NA; d_gene: TRBD2; j_gene: TRBJ2-6; CDR3nt: TGTGCCAGCAGCTTGCGGGGGGCCCGGGCCAACGTCCTGACTTTC; CDR3aa: CASSLRGARANVLTF
v_gene: TRBV16; abundance: once; d_gene: TRBD1; j_gene: TRBJ2-6; CDR3nt: TGTGCCAGCAGCCAATACGGGACAGGGGCTGGGGCCAACGTCCTGACTTTC; CDR3aa: CASSQYGTGAGANVLTF
v_gene: TRBV7-8; abundance: NA; d_gene: TRBD1; j_gene: TRBJ2-3; CDR3nt: TGTGCCAGCAGTTGGGAGCCAGACAGGGACCCTCGCACAGATACGCAGTATTTT; CDR3aa: CASSWEPDRDPRTDTQYF
v_gene: TRBV3-1/TRBV3-2; abundance: NA; d_gene: NA; j_gene: TRBJ2-1; CDR3nt: TGTGCCAGCAGCCTCGACTGGGCCTCGGGAAATGAGCAGTTCTTC; CDR3aa: CASSLDWASGNEQFF
v_gene: TRBV11-3; abundance: NA; d_gene: TRBD1; j_gene: TRBJ2-5; CDR3nt: TGTGCCAGCAGCCCTCGACAGGGGGCCGGAGAGACCCAGTACTTC; CDR3aa: CASSPRQGAGETQYF
v_gene: TRBV4-2; abundance: NA; d_gene: NA; j_gene: TRBJ1-4; CDR3nt: TGTGCCAGCAGCCAAGATCGTAGGGCAGCCCGGGGGGTCGGAAAACTGTTTTTT; CDR3aa: CASSQDRRAARGVGKLFF
v_gene: TRBV3-1/TRBV3-2; abundance: NA; d_gene: NA; j_gene: TRBJ1-2; CDR3nt: TGTGCCAGCAGCCAAGACAGGGGTAGCTACACCTTC; CDR3aa: CASSQDRGSYTF
v_gene: TRBV27; abundance: NA; d_gene: TRBD2; j_gene: TRBJ2-2; CDR3nt: TGTGCCAGCAGTGCTATATATGAACTAGCGGGGGCCCCGAGGAACACCGGGGAGCTGTTTTTT; CDR3aa: CASSAIYELAGAPRNTGELFF
v_gene: TRBV5-1; abundance: NA; d_gene: TRBD1; j_gene: TRBJ1-5; CDR3nt: TGCGCCAGCAGCTTAGGGGGCGCGGGGCAGCCCCAGCATTTT; CDR3aa: CASSLGGAGQPQHF
v_gene: TRBV4-2; abundance: NA; d_gene: NA; j_gene: TRBJ2-1; CDR3nt: TGTGCCAGCAGCCAAGATTACGGGACTCTAGACTACAATGAGCAGTTCTTC; CDR3aa: CASSQDYGTLDYNEQFF
v_gene: TRBV18; abundance: NA; d_gene: TRBD1; j_gene: TRBJ2-5; CDR3nt: TGTGCCAGCTCACCACTCAGGGGGAAAGAGACCCAGTACTTC; CDR3aa: CASSPLRGKETQYF
v_gene: TRBV27; abundance: NA; d_gene: NA; j_gene: TRBJ1-3; CDR3nt: TGTGCCAGTTCCACGGGCTCTGGAAACACCATATATTTT; CDR3aa: CASSTGSGNTIYF
v_gene: TRBV7-3; abundance: NA; d_gene: NA; j_gene: TRBJ2-6; CDR3nt: TGTGCCAGCAGCTCAAGATTCCCTGGGGCCTCTGGGGCCAACGTCCTGACTTTC; CDR3aa: CASSSRFPGASGANVLTF
v_gene: TRBV14; abundance: NA; d_gene: TRBD1; j_gene: TRBJ2-7; CDR3nt: TGTGCCAGCAGCCAAGAACAGGGGGCCCTCTCCTACGAGCAGTACTTC; CDR3aa: CASSQEQGALSYEQYF
v_gene: TRBV6-1; abundance: NA; d_gene: TRBD1; j_gene: TRBJ1-4; CDR3nt: TGTGCCAGCAGTGATCGGGACAGGGGGAAAAATGAAAAACTGTTTTTT; CDR3aa: CASSDRDRGKNEKLFF
v_gene: TRBV12-3/TRBV12-4; abundance: NA; d_gene: NA; j_gene: TRBJ2-7; CDR3nt: TGTGCCAGCACCACCAGGGGAGACGAGCAGTACTTC; CDR3aa: CASTTRGDEQYF
v_gene: TRBV18; abundance: NA; d_gene: TRBD1; j_gene: TRBJ1-1; CDR3nt: TGTGCCAGCTCACCAGGGGGGCCAGGGGGGAACACTGAAGCTTTCTTT; CDR3aa: CASSPGGPGGNTEAFF
v_gene: TRBV11-2; abundance: NA; d_gene: TRBD1; j_gene: TRBJ2-1; CDR3nt: TGTGCCAGTAGCTTAGGGACCGGGACAGGGTTGTACAATGAGCAGTTCTTC; CDR3aa: CASSLGTGTGLYNEQFF
v_gene: TRBV2; abundance: NA; d_gene: TRBD1; j_gene: TRBJ2-7; CDR3nt: TGTGCCAGCACCAGGACAGGGGGTCCCTACGAGCAGTACTTC; CDR3aa: CASTRTGGPYEQYF
v_gene: TRBV6-1; abundance: NA; d_gene: TRBD1; j_gene: TRBJ2-5; CDR3nt: TGTGCCAGCAGTGAAGGGAAAACAGGGGGAGAGACCCAGTACTTC; CDR3aa: CASSEGKTGGETQYF
v_gene: TRBV27; abundance: once; d_gene: TRBD1; j_gene: TRBJ1-2; CDR3nt: TGTGCCAGCAGTACCGGACAGGGTCACTATGGCTACACCTTC; CDR3aa: CASSTGQGHYGYTF
v_gene: TRBV6-2/TRBV6-3; abundance: NA; d_gene: NA; j_gene: TRBJ2-5; CDR3nt: TGTGCCAGCAGTTACCTTAGTGGAGAGACCCAGTACTTC; CDR3aa: CASSYLSGETQYF
v_gene: TRBV5-4; abundance: once; d_gene: NA; j_gene: TRBJ2-7; CDR3nt: TGTGCCAGCAGCTTTGGGAAGACGACAGGCGCTTCCTACGAGCAGTACTTC; CDR3aa: CASSFGKTTGASYEQYF
v_gene: TRBV2; abundance: NA; d_gene: TRBD2; j_gene: TRBJ2-7; CDR3nt: TGTGCCAGCAGTTTAGCGGGGGGTCCCTACGAGCAGTACTTC; CDR3aa: CASSLAGGPYEQYF
v_gene: TRBV9; abundance: NA; d_gene: TRBD1; j_gene: TRBJ2-5; CDR3nt: TGTGCCAGCAGCGCCTATGGACAGGGGGCGCGAGAGACCCAGTACTTC; CDR3aa: CASSAYGQGARETQYF
v_gene: TRBV24-1; abundance: NA; d_gene: TRBD1; j_gene: TRBJ2-7; CDR3nt: TGTGCCACCAGTGATTCAGTTTACCGGGACAGGGACCACGAGCAGTACTTC; CDR3aa: CATSDSVYRDRDHEQYF
v_gene: TRBV7-2; abundance: NA; d_gene: NA; j_gene: TRBJ1-5; CDR3nt: TGTGCCAGCAGCTTATGGGGGCCCAATCAGCCCCAGCATTTT; CDR3aa: CASSLWGPNQPQHF
v_gene: TRBV5-1; abundance: NA; d_gene: TRBD1; j_gene: TRBJ2-3; CDR3nt: TGCGCCAGCAGCTTGGAGGGACAGTTCACAGATACGCAGTATTTT; CDR3aa: CASSLEGQFTDTQYF
v_gene: TRBV5-4; abundance: NA; d_gene: TRBD2; j_gene: TRBJ2-3; CDR3nt: TGTGCCAGCAGTTCCGGGACTAGCGGGGCCGGAGATACGCAGTATTTT; CDR3aa: CASSSGTSGAGDTQYF
v_gene: TRBV29-1; abundance: once; d_gene: TRBD1; j_gene: TRBJ1-2; CDR3nt: TGCAGCGTTGAAGGGGGGACAGTCTATGGCTACACCTTC; CDR3aa: CSVEGGTVYGYTF
v_gene: TRBV7-9; abundance: NA; d_gene: TRBD2; j_gene: TRBJ2-7; CDR3nt: TGTGCCAGCAGCCCCTGGACTAGCGACGAGCAGTACTTC; CDR3aa: CASSPWTSDEQYF
v_gene: TRBV4-1; abundance: NA; d_gene: NA; j_gene: TRBJ1-6; CDR3nt: TGCGCCAGCAGCCAATTGACACCGGGGGCCCTCCACTTT; CDR3aa: CASSQLTPGALHF
v_gene: TRBV6-2/TRBV6-3; abundance: few; d_gene: TRBD2; j_gene: TRBJ2-7; CDR3nt: TGTGCCAGCAGTTTCCGGGGGGGCTCCTACGAGCAGTACTTC; CDR3aa: CASSFRGGSYEQYF
v_gene: TRBV15; abundance: NA; d_gene: NA; j_gene: TRBJ2-3; CDR3nt: TGTGCCACCAGCAGAGGGACAGCCGGAGATACGCAGTATTTT; CDR3aa: CATSRGTAGDTQYF
v_gene: TRBV18; abundance: few; d_gene: TRBD2; j_gene: TRBJ2-2; CDR3nt: TGTGCCAGCTCTACTAAGAGTAGCGGGGGGCCCAACACCGGGGAGCTGTTTTTT; CDR3aa: CASSTKSSGGPNTGELFF